A single sample gave rise to the 17 T cell receptor beta chains below, sequenced in a study of shared clonotypes between healthy human individuals. The data were produced by immunoSEQ multiplex PCR, yet TCRdb's version contains in-frame clones alone and is incomplete. The top ten hold over 0.12% of the sample, which has about 2.4 million clones, just over 90% seen once. The sample was naive CD4+ T cells sorted from blood. Specified subset: CD45RA+ positively selected. Receptors were obtained from a man between 18 and 29 years old in good health.

This clone has just one count. V usage is TRBV11-1 and J usage is TRBJ2-1, with a possible D match to TRBD1 (6 bases). The CDR3 consists of 15 residues. Between the trimmed V and J ends, which lost 2 bases and 0 bases, there was a span of 8 bases. The germline V gene encodes CDR1 SGHAT and CDR2 FQDESV (reference sequence). CDR3 nucleotide sequence: TGTGCCAGCAGCTTATCCAGGGGCTCCTACAATGAGCAGTTCTTC. This gives the protein CASSLSRGSYNEQFF.

The chain links TRBV28 to TRBJ2-1; 8 bases are a match to TRBD2. Germline V CDR1 and CDR2: MDHEN, SYDVKM. The CDR3 is 14 amino acids. The V and J ends lost 3 bases and 7 bases, in that order; junction bases with no gene match: 5. The DNA for the CDR3 is TGTGCCAGCAGTTTTACGGGGGGGCCTAATGAGCAGTTCTTC. It translates to CASSFTGGPNEQFF. The complete variable domain, with remaining parts taken from reference TRBV28 and TRBJ2-1, reads DVKVTQSSRYLVKRTGEKVFLECVQDMDHENMFWYRQDPGLGLRLIYFSYDVKMKEKGDIPEGYSVSREKKERFSLILESASTNQTSMYLCASSFTGGPNEQFFGPGTRLTVL.

As to this clone: In the same sample, other DNA sequences code for this CDR3. V usage is TRBV10-3 and J usage is TRBJ2-5; 10 bases agree with TRBD1. Germline CDR1 reads ENHRY; CDR2 reads SYGVKD. After removal of 4 bases from V and 2 bases from J, the junction contained 1 base not matched to a gene. The CDR3 has 14 residues. The CDR3 here is CAISGDRGQETQYF. The CDR3 bases are TGTGCCATCAGTGGGGACAGGGGACAAGAGACCCAGTACTTC.

Details on this clone: It is unclear where the CDR3 begins or ends on the DNA, so no DNA is shown, and the CDR3 is as TCRdb lists it. The chain is built from TRBV19 and TRBJ1-5. The CDR3 totals 14 residues, both ends included. CDR1 is LNHDA and CDR2 is SQIVND in the germline V gene (reference sequence). The chain's CDR3 is CASTSVGGNQPQHF.

The J gene is TRBJ1-3, the V gene TRBV7-6; D call uncertain. V was trimmed by 0 bases and J by 0 bases, leaving 9 bases between them. The V gene's germline CDR1 is SGHVS and CDR2 FNYEAQ. This CDR3 is built from 16 residues. The CDR3 DNA reads TGTGCCAGCAGCTTAGCGGGTCGTCCCTCTGGAAACACCATATATTTT. As protein: CASSLAGRPSGNTIYF.

The chain couples TRBV15 to TRBJ2-7; D possibly corresponds to TRBD1 (5 bases). CDR1 and CDR2 from the germline V gene are LNHNV and YYDKDF (reference sequence). The CDR3 covers 16 residues. Trimming pared 0 bases from V and 2 bases from J, leaving 14 bases between. The CDR3 coding sequence is TGTGCCACCAGCAGAGATGTTGACACAGGTACCTACGAGCAGTACTTC. Its translation is CATSRDVDTGTYEQYF. The full variable domain, rest sourced from reference TRBV15 and TRBJ2-7, is DAMVIQNPRYQVTQFGKPVTLSCSQTLNHNVMYWYQQKSSQAPKLLFHYYDKDFNNEADTPDNFQSRRPNTSFCFLDIRSPGLGDTAMYLCATSRDVDTGTYEQYFGPGTRLTVT.

The gene calls are TRBV7-2 and TRBJ2-2; 7 bases match TRBD2. CDR3 length equals 15 residues. CDR1 SGHTA and CDR2 FQGNSA come from the germline V gene. J was trimmed by 1 base and V by 7 bases; bases with no gene match: 6. The CDR3 DNA follows: TGTGCCAGCATCCCTAGCGGTATGAACACCGGGGAGCTGTTTTTT. This sequence encodes CASIPSGMNTGELFF. The full variable domain, completed using reference TRBV7-2 and TRBJ2-2, is GAGVSQSPSNKVTEKGKDVELRCDPISGHTALYWYRQSLGQGLEFLIYFQGNSAPDKSGLPSDRFSAERTGGSVSTLTIQRTQQEDSAVYLCASIPSGMNTGELFFGEGSRLTVL.

Only a few counts were recorded for this clone. The rearrangement uses TRBV10-2 and TRBJ1-6; D is uncertain. V shed 2 bases and J shed 7 bases, with 6 bases lying between them. The CDR3 loop spans 13 amino acids. CDR1 and CDR2 (germline): WSHSY, SAAADI. This chain's CDR3 is CASSENGNSPLHF. The CDR3 DNA sequence: TGCGCCAGCAGTGAGAATGGGAATTCACCCCTCCACTTT.

The genes are TRBV5-1 and TRBJ2-5; D may be TRBD1 (7 bases). CDR3 length: 15 residues. Germline V gene data show CDR1 as SGHRS and CDR2 as YFSETQ. The V end was cut by 5 bases, the J end by 1 base, with 15 bases between. The DNA for the CDR3 is TGCGCCAGCAGGTGGGGGGACAGTTCCCAAGAGACCCAGTACTTC. Protein: CASRWGDSSQETQYF.

The rearrangement uses TRBV10-2 and TRBJ2-1; TRBD2 aligns across 7 bases. The V gene end was trimmed by 4 bases and the J gene end by 4 bases; junction bases not matched to a gene: 7. This CDR3 is 15 amino acids long. Germline loops: CDR1 WSHSY, CDR2 SAAADI. The CDR3 coding sequence is TGCGCCAGCAGTGGGCTAGCGGTACGGTACAATGAGCAGTTCTTC. Translating it yields CASSGLAVRYNEQFF.

The chain is built from TRBV7-8 and TRBJ2-3, with 7 bases fitting TRBD1. CDR3 length: 15 residues. With V trimmed by 5 bases and J by 2 bases, 7 bases remained unmatched. Germline lookup yields CDR1 SGHVS and CDR2 FQNEAQ. The CDR3 loop is CASSPTGVSTDTQYF. Here the CDR3 DNA reads TGTGCCAGCAGCCCAACAGGGGTGTCCACAGATACGCAGTATTTT.

The chain combines TRBV30 with TRBJ2-2; D gene ambiguous. CDR3 length: 13 residues. The V end lost 0 bases, the J end lost 4 bases, and 6 bases lay between the germline ends. Per the germline V gene, CDR1 is GTSNPN and CDR2 is SVGIG (reference sequence). The CDR3 loop is CAWSVKITGELFF. The DNA of the CDR3 is TGTGCCTGGAGTGTGAAAATCACCGGGGAGCTGTTTTTT.

CDR3 residues: CASSQDSAEKLFF. The CDR3 DNA follows: TGTGCCAGCAGCCAAGATTCAGCCGAAAAACTGTTTTTT. The chain links TRBV14 to TRBJ1-4; D gene unclear. Germline-derived CDR1 and CDR2 are SGHDN and FVKESK. The CDR3 has 13 residues. Trimming took off 0 bases at V and 8 bases at J, with 7 bases between the two ends.

The CDR3 here is CASSPAGGSEAFF. DNA for the CDR3: TGTGCCAGCTCACCCGCGGGCGGCTCTGAAGCTTTCTTT. The chain joins TRBV18 to TRBJ1-1, with D hard to call. CDR1 and CDR2 from the germline V gene are KGHSH and LQKENI. This CDR3 contains 13 residues. Trimming left V 3 bases short and J 6 bases short, with 11 bases between.

J is TRBJ1-3 and V is TRBV30; no firm D call. CDR3 size: 13 residues. Per the germline V gene, CDR1 is GTSNPN and CDR2 is SVGIG (reference sequence). Trimming removed 4 bases from V and 2 bases from J, with 9 bases in between. CDR3 sequence reads: CAWNIGPGNTIYF. CDR3 in DNA: TGTGCCTGGAATATTGGGCCTGGAAACACCATATATTTT. Based on the CDR3 plus reference TRBV30 and TRBJ1-3, the full variable domain is SQTIHQWPATLVQPVGSPLSLECTVEGTSNPNLYWYRQAAGRGLQLLFYSVGIGQISSEVPQNLSASRPQDRQFILSSKKLLLSDSGFYLCAWNIGPGNTIYFGEGSWLTVV.

The chain uses TRBV27 and TRBJ1-1; perhaps TRBD1 as D (6 bases). Germline assignment: CDR1 MNHEY and CDR2 SMNVEV (reference sequence). The CDR3 totals 13 residues. Trimming shortened V by 6 bases and J by 11 bases, and 19 bases separated the two germline ends. The CDR3 spells CASRPLGALGAFF. The CDR3 DNA reads as TGTGCCAGCAGGCCACTGGGGGCCCTAGGGGCTTTCTTT.

V is TRBV12-5 and J is TRBJ1-5; D is perhaps TRBD1 (6 bases). Germline loops: CDR1 LGHNT, CDR2 FRNRAP. The V end was cut by 7 bases, the J end by 7 bases, with 14 bases between. The CDR3 covers 13 residues. CDR3 sequence reads: CASAQGSGQPQHF. The CDR3 bases are TGTGCTAGTGCCCAGGGGAGCGGCCAGCCCCAGCATTTT.